These 23 T cell receptor beta chains originate from one sample sequenced in a study of blood T cell repertoires in COVID-19. Method: immunoSEQ multiplex PCR; TCRdb's copy keeps in-frame clones and lacks some. The data show roughly 230,000 clones, 89% seen once. The specimen sequenced was peripheral blood. The receptors stem from a woman aged 40 to 50 who had recovered from COVID-19.

The chain couples TRBV6-6 to TRBJ1-4, with D maybe TRBD1 (6 bases). V was shortened by 2 bases and J by 4 bases, with 8 bases between the two germline ends. The CDR3 has 14 residues. Germline CDR1 and CDR2: MNHNY and SVGAGI (reference sequence). This CDR3 is CASSYGQINEKLFF. In nucleotides, the CDR3 is TGTGCCAGCAGTTACGGACAGATTAATGAAAAACTGTTTTTT.

In DNA form, the CDR3 reads TGTGCCAGCAGCTTGGGAGGGGGCATCTCCTACAATGAGCAGTTCTTC. This codes for CASSLGGGISYNEQFF. This rearrangement joins TRBV5-6 to TRBJ2-1; TRBD1 agrees at 7 bases. The ends lost 0 bases at V and 0 bases at J; junction bases unmatched: 3. Germline V gene data show CDR1 as SGHDT and CDR2 as YYEEEE. The length of the CDR3 is 16 residues.

The chain employs TRBV27 and TRBJ1-1, with D perhaps TRBD1 (6 bases). V lost 3 bases and J 3 bases, leaving 11 bases between the germline ends. Looked up from germline, CDR1 is MNHEY and CDR2 is SMNVEV (reference sequence). The CDR3 consists of 14 residues. CDR3 sequence (DNA): TGTGCCAGCAGTTTTTCAGGGGTGCACACTGAAGCTTTCTTT. It codes for CASSFSGVHTEAFF.

In this sample, this clone turned up once. CDR3 DNA sequence: TGTGCCAGCAGGGAGAGGGCCAGCGTGCTAGCCAAAAACATTCAGTACTTC. Translated: CASRERASVLAKNIQYF. The chain recombines TRBV2 with TRBJ2-4, with D possibly TRBD2 on 5 matching bases. V gave up 6 bases and J gave up 0 bases, with 18 bases separating them. The CDR3 contains 17 residues. CDR1 is SNHLY and CDR2 is FYNNEI in the germline V gene.

V gene TRBV6-2 or TRBV6-3 combines with J gene TRBJ2-5; D is perhaps TRBD1 (6 bases). The germline V gene encodes CDR1 MNHEY and CDR2 SVGEGT. V shed 2 bases and J shed 7 bases, with 14 bases lying between them. CDR3 length equals 14 residues. CDR3 in DNA: TGTGCCAGCAGTTACGACAGGCGGGTTTGGACCCAGTACTTC. This encodes CASSYDRRVWTQYF.

The sample holds one count of this clone. The chain links TRBV7-8 to TRBJ1-1, with D maybe TRBD1 (6 bases). The CDR3 contains 15 residues. Trimming took off 7 bases at V and 2 bases at J, with 17 bases between the two ends. From germline, CDR1 is SGHVS and CDR2 FQNEAQ. CDR3 loop: CASNIRGQQNTEAFF. The CDR3 nucleotides are TGTGCCAGCAACATACGGGGACAACAAAACACTGAAGCTTTCTTT.

The V call is TRBV5-1, the J call TRBJ1-1; 10 bases agree with TRBD1. CDR1 and CDR2 from the germline V gene are SGHRS and YFSETQ. Trimming took 4 bases from V and 6 from J; bases not matched to a gene: 15. The CDR3 contains 17 residues. The CDR3 DNA sequence: TGCGCCAGCAGCCGCGGACAGGGGGTAGGAAGTTGGTCTGAAGCTTTCTTT. Protein sequence: CASSRGQGVGSWSEAFF.

V gene TRBV7-9 combines with J gene TRBJ1-1, with D perhaps matching TRBD1 (5 bases). This CDR3 contains 15 residues. The V gene lost 5 bases and the J gene lost 1 base, with 14 bases spanning the gap. Germline V gene data show CDR1 as SEHNR and CDR2 as FQNEAQ (reference sequence). CDR3 bases: TGTGCCAGCAGCACGACCGGACATCGGAACACTGAAGCTTTCTTT. Protein: CASSTTGHRNTEAFF.

The rearrangement links TRBV19 to TRBJ1-1; a possible D gene is TRBD1 (6 bases). From germline, CDR1 is LNHDA and CDR2 SQIVND (reference sequence). Trimming shortened V by 0 bases and J by 4 bases, and 12 bases separated the two germline ends. The CDR3 spans 15 residues. The CDR3 DNA reads as TGTGCCAGTAGTATAGATCCGGACAGCCTCACTGAAGCTTTCTTT. As protein: CASSIDPDSLTEAFF.

This chain joins TRBV6-5 and TRBJ1-1; D gene ambiguous. CDR3 length: 15 amino acids. V lost 4 bases and J lost 8, with 20 bases in between. Germline CDR1 MNHEY, CDR2 SVGAGI. The CDR3 here is CASSSHSGMRMEAFF. The CDR3 DNA is TGTGCCAGCAGTTCCCACTCGGGGATGAGGATGGAAGCTTTCTTT.

The chain uses TRBV28 and TRBJ1-1, with D possibly being TRBD1 (6 bases). The CDR3 spans 13 residues. V lost 3 bases, J lost 6 bases, and 11 bases lay in between. Germline CDR1 MDHEN, CDR2 SYDVKM. CDR3 nucleotide sequence: TGTGCCAGCAGTTTTACAGGGAAGGCTGAAGCTTTCTTT. It encodes CASSFTGKAEAFF.

V and J are TRBV29-1 and TRBJ2-2; possibly TRBD1 for D (6 bases). CDR1 is SQVTM and CDR2 is ANQGSEA in the germline V gene. V lost 6 bases and J lost 4, with 15 bases in between. The CDR3 extends over 14 amino acids. CDR3 DNA: TGCAGCGTCGGACAGAGATTTGTCACCGGGGAGCTGTTTTTT. It yields the protein CSVGQRFVTGELFF.

The count of this clone is one. The chain is built from TRBV5-1 and TRBJ1-1; D is unclear. The germline gives CDR1 SGHRS, CDR2 YFSETQ. The germline V and J ends were trimmed by 4 bases and 3 bases, with 10 bases remaining between them. This CDR3 is built from 13 residues. The DNA of the CDR3 is TGCGCCAGCAGCCCGGAGGGCGACACTGAAGCTTTCTTT. Translation: CASSPEGDTEAFF.

The chain combines TRBV6-5 with TRBJ1-2, with 8 bases fitting TRBD1. The germline CDR1 and CDR2 sequences are MNHEY and SVGAGI. After removal of 7 bases from V and 1 base from J, the junction contained 5 bases not matched to a gene. CDR3 length: 14 residues. CDR3: CASTSGQGNYGYTF. CDR3 in DNA: TGTGCCAGCACCTCAGGACAGGGTAACTATGGCTACACCTTC.

The V call is TRBV5-4, the J call TRBJ2-2; no definite D call. CDR1 is SGHNT and CDR2 is YYREEE in the germline V gene (reference sequence). Between the trimmed V and J ends, which lost 0 bases and 1 base, there was a span of 4 bases. This CDR3 has 14 amino acids. The CDR3 region has the DNA TGTGCCAGCAGCTTGGAGCTGAACACCGGGGAGCTGTTTTTT. As protein: CASSLELNTGELFF.

The chain employs TRBV7-2 and TRBJ2-1; a possible D gene is TRBD2 (6 bases). V was clipped by 5 bases and J by 6 bases, with 14 bases between them. From germline, CDR1 is SGHTA and CDR2 FQGNSA. This CDR3 comprises 14 residues. This CDR3 is CASSPGSGPNEQFF. The CDR3 DNA reads as TGTGCCAGCAGCCCGGGGAGCGGGCCCAATGAGCAGTTCTTC.

The chain combines TRBV9 with TRBJ1-1; TRBD1 aligns across 7 bases. V trimming: 2 bases; J trimming: 3 bases; junction bases outside the gene matches: 7. The CDR3 is 15 residues long. Looked up from germline, CDR1 is SGDLS and CDR2 is YYNGEE. The CDR3 loop reads CASSVRGDWDTEAFF. In DNA, the CDR3 is TGTGCCAGCAGCGTCAGGGGGGATTGGGACACTGAAGCTTTCTTT.

A word on this clone: The same CDR3 is also encoded by other DNA sequences in this sample. This chain connects TRBV7-2 to TRBJ2-3; D gene uncertain. Germline loops: CDR1 SGHTA, CDR2 FQGNSA. The CDR3 is 13 amino acids. Trimming left V 1 base short and J 6 bases short, with 8 bases between. The CDR3 sequence: CASSLELLDTQYF. The CDR3 DNA reads as TGTGCCAGCAGCTTAGAGCTTTTGGATACGCAGTATTTT.

The V gene is TRBV11-2, the J gene TRBJ2-7, with unresolved D. Germline CDR1 and CDR2: SGHAT and FQNNGV. The V gene lost 7 bases and the J gene lost 0 bases, with 13 bases spanning the gap. The CDR3 runs to 14 residues. The CDR3 nucleotides are TGTGCCAGCACCCCTAGATTGAGCTCCTACGAGCAGTACTTC. Translation: CASTPRLSSYEQYF.

The genes are TRBV28 and TRBJ1-1; D possibly corresponds to TRBD1 (5 bases). The germline gives CDR1 MDHEN, CDR2 SYDVKM. The CDR3 has 12 amino acids. V was pared by 3 bases and J by 3 bases, with 5 bases between. In DNA, the CDR3 is TGTGCCAGCAGTTTGACAGACACTGAAGCTTTCTTT. Protein sequence: CASSLTDTEAFF. Supplemented by reference TRBV28 and TRBJ1-1, the full variable domain reads DVKVTQSSRYLVKRTGEKVFLECVQDMDHENMFWYRQDPGLGLRLIYFSYDVKMKEKGDIPEGYSVSREKKERFSLILESASTNQTSMYLCASSLTDTEAFFGQGTRLTVV.

The count of this clone is one. This sequence joins TRBV6-2 or TRBV6-3 and TRBJ2-1; no firm D call. Trimming removed 5 bases at V and 13 bases at J, with 12 bases between. CDR3 size: 11 residues. CDR1 is MNHEY and CDR2 is SVGEGT in the germline V gene. CDR3 sequence: CASSPESLQFF. The CDR3 DNA reads TGTGCCAGCAGTCCCGAGAGTCTTCAGTTCTTC.

The CDR3, as DNA: TGTGCCTGGCAACCCGGGACAGGGAATGAAAAACTGTTTTTT. This sequence encodes CAWQPGTGNEKLFF. The chain combines TRBV30 with TRBJ1-4; 9 bases line up with TRBD1. Trimming at V came to 5 bases and at J to 5 bases, leaving 6 bases not matched to a gene. The germline V gene encodes CDR1 GTSNPN and CDR2 SVGIG (reference sequence). The CDR3 has 14 residues.

The V call is TRBV3-1 (or the pseudogene TRBV3-2), the J call TRBJ2-1, with TRBD2 identical over 7 bases. V shed 3 bases and J 9 bases; nucleotides not matched to a gene: 2. CDR3 size: 12 residues. Germline loops: CDR1 LGHDT, CDR2 YNNKEL (reference sequence). CDR3: CASSQAGAEQFF. The CDR3 DNA is TGTGCCAGCAGCCAGGCGGGAGCTGAGCAGTTCTTC.